This TCR beta chain was sequenced during a study of OX40 agonist ivuxolimab in advanced cancers. Whole-study context: Three patients, one with hepatocellular carcinoma and two with cutaneous melanoma, responded partially.

The assay was immunoSEQ multiplex PCR, and TCRdb's table has in-frame clones only and misses some. The sample records under 85,000 clones, 85% to 90% being singletons. The trim removed 1 base at V and 4 bases at J, leaving 2 bases unmatched. Germline V gene lookup returns CDR1 SGHVS and CDR2 FNYEAQ. This CDR3 is built from 16 residues. Sequencing was performed on CD4+ or CD8+ T cells sorted from blood, taken in a trial of the OX40 agonist ivuxolimab. This TCR derives from an adult with an advanced solid tumor such as melanoma, head and neck, liver or kidney cancer. This sequence joins TRBV7-6 and TRBJ2-5; 14 nucleotides agree with TRBD2. Written as DNA, the CDR3 is TGTGCCAGCAGCTTAGGGGGACTAGCGGGGGTAGAGACCCAGTACTTC. It yields the protein CASSLGGLAGVETQYF. Together with reference TRBV7-6 and TRBJ2-5, the CDR3 gives the full variable domain: GAGVSQSPRYKVTKRGQDVALRCDPISGHVSLYWYRQALGQGPEFLTYFNYEAQQDKSGLPNDRFSAERPEGSISTLTIQRTEQRDSAMYRCASSLGGLAGVETQYFGPGTRLLVL.